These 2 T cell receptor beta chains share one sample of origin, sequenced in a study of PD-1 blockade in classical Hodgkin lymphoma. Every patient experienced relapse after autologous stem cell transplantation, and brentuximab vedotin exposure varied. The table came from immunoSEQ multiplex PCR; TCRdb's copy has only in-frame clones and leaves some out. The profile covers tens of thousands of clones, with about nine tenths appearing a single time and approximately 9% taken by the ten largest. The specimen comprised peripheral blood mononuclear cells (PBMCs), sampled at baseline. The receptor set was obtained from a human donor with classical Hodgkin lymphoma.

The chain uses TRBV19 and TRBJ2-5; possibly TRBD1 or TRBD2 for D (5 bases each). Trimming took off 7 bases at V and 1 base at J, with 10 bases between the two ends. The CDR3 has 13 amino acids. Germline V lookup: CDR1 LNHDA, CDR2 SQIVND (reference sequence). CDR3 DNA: TGTGCCAGTATCGAGGGGCTCCAAGAGACCCAGTACTTC. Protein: CASIEGLQETQYF.

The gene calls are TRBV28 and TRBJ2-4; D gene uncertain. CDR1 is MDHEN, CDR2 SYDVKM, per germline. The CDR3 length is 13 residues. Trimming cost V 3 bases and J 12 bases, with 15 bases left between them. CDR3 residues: CASSFPPLATQYF. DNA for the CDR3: TGTGCCAGCAGTTTCCCCCCTTTGGCAACTCAGTACTTC.